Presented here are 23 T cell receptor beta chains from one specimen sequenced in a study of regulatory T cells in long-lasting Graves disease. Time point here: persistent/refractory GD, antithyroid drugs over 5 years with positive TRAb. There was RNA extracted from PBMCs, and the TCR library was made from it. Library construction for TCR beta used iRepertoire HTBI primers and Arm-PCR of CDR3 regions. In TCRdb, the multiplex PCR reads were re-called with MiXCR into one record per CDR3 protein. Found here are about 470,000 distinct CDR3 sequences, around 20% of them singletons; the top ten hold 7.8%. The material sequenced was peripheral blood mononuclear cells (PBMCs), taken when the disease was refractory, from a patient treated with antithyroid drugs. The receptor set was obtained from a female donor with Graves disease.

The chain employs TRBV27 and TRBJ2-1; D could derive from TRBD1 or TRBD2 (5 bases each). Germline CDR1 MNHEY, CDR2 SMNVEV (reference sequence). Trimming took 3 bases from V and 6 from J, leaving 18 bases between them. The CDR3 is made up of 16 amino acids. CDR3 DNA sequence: TGTGCCAGCAGTTTTCTAGCAAGTCAGGGCTTCAATGAGCAGTTCTTC. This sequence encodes CASSFLASQGFNEQFF.

CDR3 nucleotide sequence: TGTGCCAGCAGTTTAAAGGCGGGAGGAACCTACGAGCAGTACTTC. This sequence encodes CASSLKAGGTYEQYF. The chain recombines TRBV12-3 or TRBV12-4 with TRBJ2-7, with TRBD2 matching over 8 bases. Unmatched junction bases numbered 5, after V lost 2 bases and J lost 2 bases. The length of the CDR3 is 15 residues.

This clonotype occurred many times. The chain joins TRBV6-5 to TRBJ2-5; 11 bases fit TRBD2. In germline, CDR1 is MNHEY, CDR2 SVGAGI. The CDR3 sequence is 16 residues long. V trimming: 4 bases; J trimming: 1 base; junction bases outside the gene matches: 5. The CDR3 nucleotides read TGTGCCAGCAGTTCCCGGACTAGCGGGCCCCAAGAGACCCAGTACTTC. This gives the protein CASSSRTSGPQETQYF.

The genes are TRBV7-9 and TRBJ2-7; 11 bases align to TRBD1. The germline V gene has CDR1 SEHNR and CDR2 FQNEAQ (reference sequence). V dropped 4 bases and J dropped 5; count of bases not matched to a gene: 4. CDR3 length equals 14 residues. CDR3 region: CASSSRTGGDEQYF. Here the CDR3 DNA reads TGTGCCAGCAGCTCCCGGACAGGGGGCGACGAGCAGTACTTC.

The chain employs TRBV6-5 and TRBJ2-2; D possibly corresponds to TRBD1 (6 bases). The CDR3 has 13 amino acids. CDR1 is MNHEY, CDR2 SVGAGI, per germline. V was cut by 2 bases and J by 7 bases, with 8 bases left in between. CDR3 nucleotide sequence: TGTGCCAGCAGTTACAGGACAGACGGGGAGCTGTTTTTT. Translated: CASSYRTDGELFF.

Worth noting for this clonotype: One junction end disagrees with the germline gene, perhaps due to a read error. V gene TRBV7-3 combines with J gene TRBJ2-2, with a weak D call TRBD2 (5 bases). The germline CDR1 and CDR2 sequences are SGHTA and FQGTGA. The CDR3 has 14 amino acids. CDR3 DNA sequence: TGTGCCAGCAGCCCATCGGGGTTATCCGGGGAGCTGCTTTTT. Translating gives CASSPSGLSGELLF.

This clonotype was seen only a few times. Here the CDR3 DNA reads TGTGCCAGTACCCCAGGGGGAGGGGACTATGGCTACACCTTC. Protein product: CASTPGGGDYGYTF. The chain combines TRBV19 with TRBJ1-2, with 7 nucleotides matching TRBD1. Germline CDR1 and CDR2: LNHDA and SQIVND (reference sequence). J gave up 3 bases and V 7 bases, and 8 bases lay outside the gene matches. CDR3 length equals 14 residues. The whole variable domain, remainder taken from reference TRBV19 and TRBJ1-2, is DGGITQSPKYLFRKEGQNVTLSCEQNLNHDAMYWYRQDPGQGLRLIYYSQIVNDFQKGDIAEGYSVSREKKESFPLTVTSAQKNPTAFYLCASTPGGGDYGYTFGSGTRLTVV.

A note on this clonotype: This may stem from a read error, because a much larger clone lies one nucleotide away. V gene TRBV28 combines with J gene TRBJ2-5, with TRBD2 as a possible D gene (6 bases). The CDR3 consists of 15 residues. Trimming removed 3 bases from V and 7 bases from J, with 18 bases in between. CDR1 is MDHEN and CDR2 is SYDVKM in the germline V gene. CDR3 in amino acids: CASSFAGPRRGTQYF. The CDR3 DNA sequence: TGTGCCAGCAGTTTCGCGGGGCCTCGCCGGGGGACCCAGTACTTC.

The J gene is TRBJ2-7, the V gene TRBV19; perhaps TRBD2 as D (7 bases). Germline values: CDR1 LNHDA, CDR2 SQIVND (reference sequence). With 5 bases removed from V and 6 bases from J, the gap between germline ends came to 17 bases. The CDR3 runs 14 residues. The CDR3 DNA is TGTGCCAGTAGTCCCCCGGGGGGCTCAAGCGAGCAGTACTTC. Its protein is CASSPPGGSSEQYF.

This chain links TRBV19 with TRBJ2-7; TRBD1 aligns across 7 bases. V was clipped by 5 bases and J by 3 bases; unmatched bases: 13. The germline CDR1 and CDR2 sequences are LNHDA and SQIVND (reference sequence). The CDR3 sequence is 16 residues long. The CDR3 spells CASSRSRQGVGYEQYF. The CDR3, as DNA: TGTGCCAGTAGTCGCTCTCGACAGGGCGTCGGCTACGAGCAGTACTTC. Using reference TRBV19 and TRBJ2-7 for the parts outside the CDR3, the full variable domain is DGGITQSPKYLFRKEGQNVTLSCEQNLNHDAMYWYRQDPGQGLRLIYYSQIVNDFQKGDIAEGYSVSREKKESFPLTVTSAQKNPTAFYLCASSRSRQGVGYEQYFGPGTRLTVT.

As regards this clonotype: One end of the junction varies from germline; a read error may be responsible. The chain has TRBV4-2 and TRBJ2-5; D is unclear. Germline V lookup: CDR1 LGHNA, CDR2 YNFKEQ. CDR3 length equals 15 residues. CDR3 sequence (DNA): TGTACCAGCAGCCAAGTGGCGGTAAACCAAGAGACCCAGTACTTC. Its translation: CTSSQVAVNQETQYF.

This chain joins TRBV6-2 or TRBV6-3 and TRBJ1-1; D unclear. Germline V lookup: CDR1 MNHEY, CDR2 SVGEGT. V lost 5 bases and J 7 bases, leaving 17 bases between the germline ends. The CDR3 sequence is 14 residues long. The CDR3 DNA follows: TGTGCCAGCAGTCCCTGGAGGGAGGATCTTGAAGCTTTCTTT. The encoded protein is CASSPWREDLEAFF.

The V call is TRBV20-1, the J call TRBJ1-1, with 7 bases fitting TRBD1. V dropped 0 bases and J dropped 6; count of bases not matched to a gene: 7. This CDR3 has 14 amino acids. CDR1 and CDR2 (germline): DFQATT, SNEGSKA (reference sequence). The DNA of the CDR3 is TGCAGTGCTAGAGATGCAGGGGGGGGCCCTGAAGCTTTCTTT. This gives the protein CSARDAGGGPEAFF.

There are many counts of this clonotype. The CDR3 DNA is TGTGCCAGCAGTGAGGACGGAGGTAACTATGGCTACACCTTC. Amino acid sequence: CASSEDGGNYGYTF. This chain joins TRBV2 and TRBJ1-2; unclear D gene. The germline gives CDR1 SNHLY, CDR2 FYNNEI. Trimming pared 3 bases from V and 1 base from J, leaving 9 bases between. CDR3 size: 14 residues.

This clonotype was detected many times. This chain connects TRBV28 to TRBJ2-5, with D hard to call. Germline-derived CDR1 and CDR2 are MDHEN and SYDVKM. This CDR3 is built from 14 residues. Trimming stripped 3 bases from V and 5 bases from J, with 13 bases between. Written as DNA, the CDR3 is TGTGCCAGCAGTTTCGGGCTTCTCCGGGAGACCCAGTACTTC. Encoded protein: CASSFGLLRETQYF.

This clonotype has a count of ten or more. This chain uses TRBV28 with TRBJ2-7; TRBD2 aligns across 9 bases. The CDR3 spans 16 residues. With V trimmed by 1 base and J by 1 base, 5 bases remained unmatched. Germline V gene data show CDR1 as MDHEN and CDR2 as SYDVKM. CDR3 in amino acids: CASSLSAGGPSYEQYF. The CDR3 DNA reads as TGTGCCAGCAGTTTATCCGCGGGAGGGCCATCCTACGAGCAGTACTTC.

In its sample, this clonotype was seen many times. CDR3 amino acids: CASSSRDWGNTEAFF. The DNA for the CDR3 is TGTGCCAGCAGCTCGCGTGACTGGGGGAACACTGAAGCTTTCTTT. The chain is built from TRBV7-2 and TRBJ1-1; no reliable D call. CDR3 length: 15 residues. Germline CDR1 and CDR2: SGHTA and FQGNSA. V dropped 4 bases and J dropped 1 base, with 13 bases sitting between them.

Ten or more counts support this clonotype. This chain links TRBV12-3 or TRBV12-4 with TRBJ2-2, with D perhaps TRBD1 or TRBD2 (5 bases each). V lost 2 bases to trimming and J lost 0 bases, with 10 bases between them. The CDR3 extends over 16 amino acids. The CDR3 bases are TGTGCCAGCAGTTTAAGAGGGGCCGCGAACACCGGGGAGCTGTTTTTT. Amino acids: CASSLRGAANTGELFF.

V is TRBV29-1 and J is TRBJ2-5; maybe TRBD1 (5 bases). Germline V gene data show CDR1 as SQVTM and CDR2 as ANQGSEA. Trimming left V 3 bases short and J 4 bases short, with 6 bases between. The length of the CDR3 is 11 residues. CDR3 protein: CSVDRVETQYF. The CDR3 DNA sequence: TGCAGCGTTGACAGGGTAGAGACCCAGTACTTC.

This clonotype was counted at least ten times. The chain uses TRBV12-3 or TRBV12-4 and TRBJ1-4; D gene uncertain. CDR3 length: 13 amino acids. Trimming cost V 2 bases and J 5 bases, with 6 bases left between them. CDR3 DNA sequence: TGTGCCAGCAGTTTATCAGAGAATGAAAAACTGTTTTTT. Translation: CASSLSENEKLFF.

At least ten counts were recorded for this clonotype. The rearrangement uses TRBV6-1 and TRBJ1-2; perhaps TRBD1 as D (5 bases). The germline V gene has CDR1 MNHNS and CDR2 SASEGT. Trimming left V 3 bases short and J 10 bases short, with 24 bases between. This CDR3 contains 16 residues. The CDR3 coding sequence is TGTGCCAGCAGTGAGGAGTTCGGGCGGGGGTGGCAGGACTACACCTTC. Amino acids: CASSEEFGRGWQDYTF.

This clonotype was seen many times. CDR3 sequence reads: CASSLGQGGYEQYF. The CDR3, as DNA: TGTGCCAGCAGCTTGGGACAGGGGGGCTACGAGCAGTACTTC. The V gene is TRBV7-2, the J gene TRBJ2-7, with 11 bases identical to TRBD1. Germline values: CDR1 SGHTA, CDR2 FQGNSA. This CDR3 spans 14 amino acids. Losses at the gene ends were 3 bases for V and 3 bases for J; bases not matched to a gene: 1. The variable domain in full, with the rest retrieved from reference TRBV7-2 and TRBJ2-7, is GAGVSQSPSNKVTEKGKDVELRCDPISGHTALYWYRQSLGQGLEFLIYFQGNSAPDKSGLPSDRFSAERTGGSVSTLTIQRTQQEDSAVYLCASSLGQGGYEQYFGPGTRLTVT.

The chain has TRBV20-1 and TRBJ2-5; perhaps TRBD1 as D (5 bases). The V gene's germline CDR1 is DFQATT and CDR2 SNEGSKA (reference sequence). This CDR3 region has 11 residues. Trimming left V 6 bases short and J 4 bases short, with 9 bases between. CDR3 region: CSAQGTETQYF. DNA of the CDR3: TGCAGTGCGCAGGGCACAGAGACCCAGTACTTC.